Given below is one TCR beta chain in context. Arm-PCR of CDR3 regions with iRepertoire HTBI primers generated TCR beta libraries. TCRdb reprocessed the multiplex PCR reads via MiXCR and lists one record per CDR3 protein. The table lists 400,000 or so distinct CDR3 sequences, under 25% of them singletons. Germline V lookup: CDR1 DFQATT, CDR2 SNEGSKA (reference sequence). CDR3 length: 19 amino acids. The V gene lost 3 bases and the J gene lost 1 base, with 28 bases spanning the gap. The data were taken from a study of regulatory T cells in long-lasting Graves disease. Time point denoted: persistent/refractory GD, antithyroid drugs over 5 years with positive TRAb. After RNA was extracted from PBMCs, the TCR library was made from it.

The receptor's source is a female donor with Graves disease. The starting material was peripheral blood mononuclear cells (PBMCs), obtained when the disease was refractory, from a patient treated with antithyroid drugs. The chain couples TRBV20-1 to TRBJ2-7, with a possible D match to TRBD2 (6 bases). The CDR3 here is CSASMRRDSQAPYSYEQYF. CDR3 in DNA: TGCAGTGCTAGCATGCGCCGGGACTCACAAGCCCCTTATTCCTACGAGCAGTACTTC.